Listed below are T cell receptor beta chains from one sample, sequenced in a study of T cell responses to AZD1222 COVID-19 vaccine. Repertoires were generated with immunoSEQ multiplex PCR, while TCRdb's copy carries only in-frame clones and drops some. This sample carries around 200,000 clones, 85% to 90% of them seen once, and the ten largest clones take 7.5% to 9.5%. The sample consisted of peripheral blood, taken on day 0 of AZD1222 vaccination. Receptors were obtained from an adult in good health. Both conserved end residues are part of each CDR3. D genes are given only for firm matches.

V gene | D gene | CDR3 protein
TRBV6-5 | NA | CASSRRSGTENGYTF
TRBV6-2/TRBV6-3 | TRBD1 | CASSPLRDRGSYEQYF
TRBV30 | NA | CAWSDWGSGNTIYF
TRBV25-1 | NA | CASSIVDYGYTF
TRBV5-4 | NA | CASSPGGRQTSYGYTF
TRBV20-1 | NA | CSSRPYGYTF
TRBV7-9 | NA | CASSPRAGTMNTEAFF
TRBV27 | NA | CASMDLSGWEANSYEQYF
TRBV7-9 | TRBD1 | CASSLEGQSESWDQPQHF
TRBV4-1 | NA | CASSQDYSGRPNTEAFF
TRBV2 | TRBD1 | CASIPLDRGGGYTF
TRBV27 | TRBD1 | CASSFGTGVGTEAFF
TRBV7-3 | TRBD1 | CASSSTGQGTEQYF
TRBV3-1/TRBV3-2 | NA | CASSQFGERQETQYF
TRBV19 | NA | CASSPTPPFRDNSYNEQFF
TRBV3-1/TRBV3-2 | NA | CASSQVLGTDTQYF
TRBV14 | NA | CASSQVNHYEQYF
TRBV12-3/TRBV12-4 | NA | CALEMLCGQPQHF
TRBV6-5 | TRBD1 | CASSPGTGVNTEAFF
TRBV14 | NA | CASSLRRGTSRANEQFF
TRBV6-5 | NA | CASSKGREWNEKLFF
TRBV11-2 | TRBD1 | CASSRGTGGSQPQHF
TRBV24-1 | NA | CATSDTDTSYGYTF
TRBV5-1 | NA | CASSNTRANYGYTF
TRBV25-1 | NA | CASSLGSSYNSPLHF
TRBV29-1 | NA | CSVEDVGDTQYF
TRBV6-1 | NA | CASSELAGGRFTEAFF
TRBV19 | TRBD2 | CASKTTSGSYEQYF
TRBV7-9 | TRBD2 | CASSTGGGGNEQYF
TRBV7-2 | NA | CASSLALGLYEQYF
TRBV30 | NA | CAWMWGIQETQYF
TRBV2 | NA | CASSESGGETDTQYF
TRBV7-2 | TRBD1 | CASSLRVGQSGSWHF
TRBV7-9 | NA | CASRRIDGYTF
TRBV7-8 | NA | CASSLGQAGANVLTF
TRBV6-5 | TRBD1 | CASSYGQGTGGYTF
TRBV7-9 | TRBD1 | CASSADRGWNTIYF
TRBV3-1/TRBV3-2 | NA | CASSQAGGNTEAFF
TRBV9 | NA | CASSVGEGSYGYTF
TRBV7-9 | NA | CASSSGDYGYTF
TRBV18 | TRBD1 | CASSPLRTGPDTGELFF
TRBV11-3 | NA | CASSPGPGELFF
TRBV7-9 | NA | CASSLAPGPGTQYF
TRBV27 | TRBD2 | CASSLFSGAVSGELFF
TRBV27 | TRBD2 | CASSELAGRYEQYF
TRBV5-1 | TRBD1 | CASSVRGRWTEAFF
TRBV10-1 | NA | CASRASPNTEAFF
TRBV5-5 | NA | CASSLDPGSSYNSPLHF
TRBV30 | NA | CAWSYKGQPNEQFF
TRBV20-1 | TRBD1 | CSASAPGQGASGGYTF
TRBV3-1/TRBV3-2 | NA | CASSQGNGIMDVLREYTF
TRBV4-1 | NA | CASSQALDVTHYGYTF
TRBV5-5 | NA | CASSLPPSSYNEQFF
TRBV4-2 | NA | CASSPLLWETQYF
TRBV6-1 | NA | CASSEASRGGKGEKLFF